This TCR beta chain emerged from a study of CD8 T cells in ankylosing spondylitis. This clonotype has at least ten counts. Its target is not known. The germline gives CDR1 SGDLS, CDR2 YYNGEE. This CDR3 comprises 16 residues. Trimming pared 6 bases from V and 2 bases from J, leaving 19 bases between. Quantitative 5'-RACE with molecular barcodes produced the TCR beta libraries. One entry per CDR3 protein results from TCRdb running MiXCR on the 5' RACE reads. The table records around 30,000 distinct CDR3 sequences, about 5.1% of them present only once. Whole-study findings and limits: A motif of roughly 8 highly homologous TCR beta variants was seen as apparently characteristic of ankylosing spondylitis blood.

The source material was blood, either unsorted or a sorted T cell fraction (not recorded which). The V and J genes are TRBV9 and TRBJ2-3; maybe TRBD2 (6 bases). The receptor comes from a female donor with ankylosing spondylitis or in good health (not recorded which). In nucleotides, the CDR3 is TGTGCCAGCAATCGTGGAGGGTCGCACATCACAGATACGCAGTATTTT. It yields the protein CASNRGGSHITDTQYF.